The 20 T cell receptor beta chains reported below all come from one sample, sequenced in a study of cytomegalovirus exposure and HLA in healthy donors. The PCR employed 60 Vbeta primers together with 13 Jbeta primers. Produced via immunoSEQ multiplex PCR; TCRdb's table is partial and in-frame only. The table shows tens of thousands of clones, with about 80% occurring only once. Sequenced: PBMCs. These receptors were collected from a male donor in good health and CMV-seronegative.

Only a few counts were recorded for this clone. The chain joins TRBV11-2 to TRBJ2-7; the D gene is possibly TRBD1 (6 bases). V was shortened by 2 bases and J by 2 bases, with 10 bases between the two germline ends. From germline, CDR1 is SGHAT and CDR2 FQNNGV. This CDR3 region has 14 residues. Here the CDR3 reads CASSLFQGPYEQYF. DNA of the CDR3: TGTGCCAGCAGCTTATTCCAGGGGCCCTACGAGCAGTACTTC. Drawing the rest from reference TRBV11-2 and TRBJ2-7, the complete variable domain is EAGVAQSPRYKIIEKRQSVAFWCNPISGHATLYWYQQILGQGPKLLIQFQNNGVVDDSQLPKDRFSAERLKGVDSTLKIQPAKLEDSAVYLCASSLFQGPYEQYFGPGTRLTVT.

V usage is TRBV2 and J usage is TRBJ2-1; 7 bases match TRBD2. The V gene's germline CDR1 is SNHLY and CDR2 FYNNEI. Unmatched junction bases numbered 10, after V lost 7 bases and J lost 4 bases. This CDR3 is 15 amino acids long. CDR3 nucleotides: TGTGCCAGCACCCCGGAGGGACTACAATACAATGAGCAGTTCTTC. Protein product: CASTPEGLQYNEQFF.

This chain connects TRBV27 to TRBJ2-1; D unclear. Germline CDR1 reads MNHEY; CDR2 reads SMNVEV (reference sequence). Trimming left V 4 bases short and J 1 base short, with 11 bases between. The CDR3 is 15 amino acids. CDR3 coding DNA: TGTGCCAGCAGTTACGACAAAAAATCCTACAATGAGCAGTTCTTC. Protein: CASSYDKKSYNEQFF.

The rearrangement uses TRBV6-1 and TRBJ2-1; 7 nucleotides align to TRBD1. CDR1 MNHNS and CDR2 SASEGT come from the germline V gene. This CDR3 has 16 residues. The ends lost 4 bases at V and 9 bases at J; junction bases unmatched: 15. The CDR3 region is CASSGEGAVLYLEQFF. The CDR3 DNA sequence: TGTGCCAGCAGTGGTGAGGGGGCTGTACTTTATCTTGAGCAGTTCTTC.

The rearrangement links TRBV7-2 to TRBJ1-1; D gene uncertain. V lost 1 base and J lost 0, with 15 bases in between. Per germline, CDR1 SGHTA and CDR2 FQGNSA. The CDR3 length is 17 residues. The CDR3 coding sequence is TGTGCCAGCAGCTTAGGTCTCTTTGCAGGCATGAACACTGAAGCTTTCTTT. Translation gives CASSLGLFAGMNTEAFF.

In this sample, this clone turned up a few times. The CDR3 bases are TGCGCCAGCAGCTCCGAGACAGGGATATCCTACGAGCAGTACTTC. Protein product: CASSSETGISYEQYF. The chain couples TRBV5-1 to TRBJ2-7; TRBD1 matches 7 bases. The CDR3 is made up of 15 amino acids. V gave up 3 bases and J gave up 1 base; unmatched junction bases: 7. Germline CDR1 SGHRS, CDR2 YFSETQ.

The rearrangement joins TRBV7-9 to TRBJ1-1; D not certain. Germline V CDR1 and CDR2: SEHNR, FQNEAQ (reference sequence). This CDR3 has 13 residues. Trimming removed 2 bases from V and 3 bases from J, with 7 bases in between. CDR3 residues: CASSLSPDTEAFF. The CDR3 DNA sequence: TGTGCCAGCAGCTTATCCCCTGACACTGAAGCTTTCTTT.

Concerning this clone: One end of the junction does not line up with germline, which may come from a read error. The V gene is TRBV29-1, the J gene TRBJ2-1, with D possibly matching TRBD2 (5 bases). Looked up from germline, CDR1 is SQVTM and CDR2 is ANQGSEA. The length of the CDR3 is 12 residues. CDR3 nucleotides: TGCAGCGTTGATGTAGCGCGCAATGGGCAGTTCTTC. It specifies CSVDVARNGQFF.

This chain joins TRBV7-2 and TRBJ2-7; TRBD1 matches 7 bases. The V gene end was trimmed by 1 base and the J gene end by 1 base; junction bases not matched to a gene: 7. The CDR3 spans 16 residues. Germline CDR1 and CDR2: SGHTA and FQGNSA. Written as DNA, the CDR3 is TGTGCCAGCAGCTTAGGCGCACAGGGGCCTTCCTACGAGCAGTACTTC. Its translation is CASSLGAQGPSYEQYF.

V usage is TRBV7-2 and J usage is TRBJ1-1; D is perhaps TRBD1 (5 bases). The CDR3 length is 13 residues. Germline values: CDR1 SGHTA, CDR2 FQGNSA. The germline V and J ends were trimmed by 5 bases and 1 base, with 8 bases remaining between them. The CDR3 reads CASSPRGNTEAFF. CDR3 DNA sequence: TGTGCCAGCAGCCCAAGGGGGAACACTGAAGCTTTCTTT.

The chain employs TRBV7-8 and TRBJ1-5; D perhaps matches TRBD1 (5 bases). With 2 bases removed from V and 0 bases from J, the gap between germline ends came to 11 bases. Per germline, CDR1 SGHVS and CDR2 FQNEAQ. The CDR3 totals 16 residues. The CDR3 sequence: CASSLKGTYSNQPQHF. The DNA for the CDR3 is TGTGCCAGCAGCTTAAAGGGGACTTATAGCAATCAGCCCCAGCATTTT.

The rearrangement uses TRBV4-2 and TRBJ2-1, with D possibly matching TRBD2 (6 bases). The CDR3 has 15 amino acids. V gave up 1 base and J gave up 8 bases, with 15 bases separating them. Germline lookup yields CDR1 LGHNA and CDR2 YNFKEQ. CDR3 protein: CASSQGLGSGDEQFF. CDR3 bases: TGTGCCAGCAGCCAAGGACTAGGGAGTGGTGATGAGCAGTTCTTC.

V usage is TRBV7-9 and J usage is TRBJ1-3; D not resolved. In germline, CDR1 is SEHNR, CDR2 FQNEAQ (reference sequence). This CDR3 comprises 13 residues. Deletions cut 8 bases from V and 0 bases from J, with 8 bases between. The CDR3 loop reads CASLLSSGNTIYF. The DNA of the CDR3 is TGTGCCAGCCTTTTATCCTCTGGAAACACCATATATTTT.

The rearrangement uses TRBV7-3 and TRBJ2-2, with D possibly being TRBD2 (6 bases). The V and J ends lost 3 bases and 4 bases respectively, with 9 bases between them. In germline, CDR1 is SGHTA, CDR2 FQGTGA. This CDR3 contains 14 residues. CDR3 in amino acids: CASSFGGVTGELFF. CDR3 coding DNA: TGTGCCAGCAGCTTCGGCGGGGTCACCGGGGAGCTGTTTTTT.

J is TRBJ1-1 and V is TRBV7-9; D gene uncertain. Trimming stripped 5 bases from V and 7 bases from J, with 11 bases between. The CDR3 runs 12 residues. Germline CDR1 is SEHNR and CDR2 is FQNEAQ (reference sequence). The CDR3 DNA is TGTGCCAGCAGCCAAGATCTAGTTGAAGCTTTCTTT. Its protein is CASSQDLVEAFF.

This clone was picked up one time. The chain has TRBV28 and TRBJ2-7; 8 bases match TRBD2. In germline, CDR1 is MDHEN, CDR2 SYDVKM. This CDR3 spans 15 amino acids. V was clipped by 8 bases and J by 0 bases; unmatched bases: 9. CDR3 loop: CASGVAGSSSYEQYF. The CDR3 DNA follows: TGTGCCAGCGGAGTAGCGGGATCCAGCTCCTACGAGCAGTACTTC.

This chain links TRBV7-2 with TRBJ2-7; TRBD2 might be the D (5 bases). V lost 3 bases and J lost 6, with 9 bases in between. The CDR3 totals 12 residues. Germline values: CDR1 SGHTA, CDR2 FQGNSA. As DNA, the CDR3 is TGTGCCAGCAGCTTTCGAGGGTCCGAGCAGTACTTC. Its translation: CASSFRGSEQYF.

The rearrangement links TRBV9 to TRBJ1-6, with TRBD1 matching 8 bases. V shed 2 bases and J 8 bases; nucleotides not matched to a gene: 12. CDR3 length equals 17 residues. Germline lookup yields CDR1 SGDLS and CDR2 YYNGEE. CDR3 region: CASSVARRQGPDSPLHF. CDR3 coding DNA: TGTGCCAGCAGCGTCGCAAGGAGACAGGGGCCTGATTCACCCCTCCACTTT.

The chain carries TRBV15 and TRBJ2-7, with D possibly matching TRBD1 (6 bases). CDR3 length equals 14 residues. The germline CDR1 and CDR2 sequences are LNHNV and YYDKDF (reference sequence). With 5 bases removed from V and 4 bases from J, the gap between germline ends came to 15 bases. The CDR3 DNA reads TGTGCCACCAGCCAAACACAGGGCGGTTACGAGCAGTACTTC. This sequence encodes CATSQTQGGYEQYF. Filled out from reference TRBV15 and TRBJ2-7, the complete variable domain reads DAMVIQNPRYQVTQFGKPVTLSCSQTLNHNVMYWYQQKSSQAPKLLFHYYDKDFNNEADTPDNFQSRRPNTSFCFLDIRSPGLGDTAMYLCATSQTQGGYEQYFGPGTRLTVT.

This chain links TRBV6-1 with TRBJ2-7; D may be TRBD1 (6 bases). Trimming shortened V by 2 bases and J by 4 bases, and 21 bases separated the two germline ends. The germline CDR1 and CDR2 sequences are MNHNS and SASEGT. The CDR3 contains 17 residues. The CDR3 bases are TGTGCCAGCAGTGAATCTCGAGAGGGCCTGGGGGCGTACGAGCAGTACTTC. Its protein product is CASSESREGLGAYEQYF.